Listed here are 23 T cell receptor beta chains from one sample, sequenced in a study of T cell repertoires in cytomegalovirus infection. One entry per CDR3 protein, called by TCRdb with MiXCR from the reads. The data hold 250,000 or so distinct CDR3 sequences, with about 17% observed a single time. Sample: CD8+ T cells from PBMCs. The source is a human donor in good health (CMV status not recorded). Some clones in this sample may be carry-over from other donors' samples.

This clonotype was counted a few times. V gene TRBV4-1 combines with J gene TRBJ2-3; a possible D gene is TRBD2 (5 bases). Germline CDR1 MGHRA, CDR2 YSYEKL. The CDR3 extends over 16 amino acids. Deletions cut 5 bases from V and 2 bases from J, with 17 bases between. The CDR3 spells CASSEVGVGSTDTQYF. As DNA, the CDR3 is TGCGCCAGCAGCGAAGTCGGGGTAGGGTCCACAGATACGCAGTATTTT.

This sequence joins TRBV27 and TRBJ2-2; D tentatively fits TRBD1 or TRBD2 (5 bases each). The CDR3 is made up of 14 amino acids. CDR1 MNHEY and CDR2 SMNVEV come from the germline V gene (reference sequence). The V and J ends lost 3 bases and 5 bases respectively, with 10 bases between them. The CDR3 nucleotides read TGTGCCAGCAGTTTTGGGGGTAGTACCGGGGAGCTGTTTTTT. It is translated as CASSFGGSTGELFF.

This clonotype has a count of ten or more. The chain recombines TRBV7-2 with TRBJ2-5; D is uncertain. The ends were cut back, 3 bases at V and 4 bases at J, with 12 bases in the middle. The CDR3 totals 14 residues. Germline lookup yields CDR1 SGHTA and CDR2 FQGNSA. This chain's CDR3 is CASSFIGLVETQYF. CDR3 nucleotide sequence: TGTGCCAGCAGCTTTATAGGGTTGGTAGAGACCCAGTACTTC.

This clonotype showed up many times. The chain links TRBV4-3 to TRBJ1-4, with D possibly being TRBD1 (6 bases). V lost 2 bases, J lost 5 bases, and 12 bases lay in between. Per the germline V gene, CDR1 is LGHNA and CDR2 is YSLEER. The CDR3 runs 15 residues. CDR3 in DNA: TGCGCCAGCAGCCAATCTCTTACAGGGAATGAAAAACTGTTTTTT. It specifies CASSQSLTGNEKLFF.

This clonotype occurred a few times. The chain employs TRBV6-6 and TRBJ2-5; unclear D gene. Trimming cost V 0 bases and J 3 bases, with 14 bases left between them. The CDR3 is 16 residues long. Per the germline V gene, CDR1 is MNHNY and CDR2 is SVGAGI (reference sequence). The CDR3 loop reads CASSYSIPQFEETQYF. The CDR3 bases are TGTGCCAGCAGTTACTCGATACCACAATTCGAAGAGACCCAGTACTTC.

This clonotype was counted many times. V gene TRBV7-8 combines with J gene TRBJ2-5, with D tentatively TRBD2 (6 bases). CDR1 and CDR2 from the germline V gene are SGHVS and FQNEAQ. V gave up 5 bases and J gave up 1 base, with 14 bases separating them. This CDR3 region has 15 residues. Here the CDR3 DNA reads TGTGCCAGCAGCCCCTGGACTACCCCCCAAGAGACCCAGTACTTC. Translating gives CASSPWTTPQETQYF.

V gene TRBV7-9 combines with J gene TRBJ2-7, with a tentative D call TRBD2 (5 bases). Germline V gene lookup returns CDR1 SEHNR and CDR2 FQNEAQ (reference sequence). The CDR3 loop spans 14 amino acids. Trimming cost V 5 bases and J 5 bases, with 16 bases left between them. CDR3 DNA sequence: TGTGCCAGCAGCCCTGGTGCGGGCATGGACGAGCAGTACTTC. Its protein product is CASSPGAGMDEQYF.

About this clonotype itself: Sequence at one end of the junction differs from germline and may be a read error. The chain is built from TRBV20-1 and TRBJ2-7, with a tentative D call TRBD1 (5 bases). Germline CDR1 and CDR2: DFQATT and SNEGSKA (reference sequence). The length of the CDR3 is 13 residues. The CDR3 protein is CSDRDSSIYEQYF. The DNA for the CDR3 is TGCAGTGATAGAGACAGTTCAATTTACGAGCAGTACTTC.

This clonotype was counted between two and nine times. The V call is TRBV2, the J call TRBJ2-1; possibly TRBD1 for D (6 bases). The CDR3 totals 12 residues. Germline CDR1 is SNHLY and CDR2 is FYNNEI. Between the trimmed V and J ends, which lost 9 bases and 5 bases, there was a span of 11 bases. The CDR3 nucleotides read TGTGCCAGTACGCAGGGGAACAATGAGCAGTTCTTC. This encodes CASTQGNNEQFF.

Details on this clonotype: A much larger clone differs by one base, so this may be a read error. The CDR3 nucleotides are TGTGCCAGCAGCTCACAATCTTGGACAGCGCGCCCCTACAATGAGCAGTTCTTC. It specifies CASSSQSWTARPYNEQFF. The chain is built from TRBV7-2 and TRBJ2-1, with a weak D call TRBD1 (6 bases). The V gene lost 4 bases and the J gene lost 2 bases, with 21 bases spanning the gap. Germline V lookup: CDR1 SGHTA, CDR2 FQGNSA. The CDR3 covers 18 residues.

The sample holds many counts of this clonotype. CDR3: CASSLAGGRNEQFF. CDR3 nucleotides: TGTGCCAGCAGCTTAGCCGGAGGCAGGAATGAGCAGTTCTTC. J is TRBJ2-1 and V is TRBV7-9; the D gene is possibly TRBD2 (5 bases). CDR3 length: 14 residues. Germline V gene data show CDR1 as SEHNR and CDR2 as FQNEAQ (reference sequence). The V end lost 0 bases, the J end lost 7 bases, and 10 bases lay between the germline ends.

This chain joins TRBV7-6 and TRBJ1-1; a weak D match, TRBD1 (6 bases). The ends were cut back, 4 bases at V and 3 bases at J, with 15 bases in the middle. Germline CDR1 SGHVS, CDR2 FNYEAQ. The CDR3 extends over 15 amino acids. Here the CDR3 reads CASSSPSRGDTEAFF. DNA of the CDR3: TGTGCCAGCAGCTCACCGTCCAGGGGAGACACTGAAGCTTTCTTT.

This clonotype has only a few counts. The gene calls are TRBV19 and TRBJ1-2; D perhaps matches TRBD1 (5 bases). The CDR3 runs to 15 residues. Trimming stripped 5 bases from V and 5 bases from J, with 18 bases between. Per germline, CDR1 LNHDA and CDR2 SQIVND (reference sequence). In DNA form, the CDR3 reads TGTGCCAGTAGTCCCGGCAGAGGGGCCCAGTATGGCTACACCTTC. It codes for CASSPGRGAQYGYTF.

There are many counts of this clonotype. The J gene is TRBJ1-4, the V gene TRBV2; no firm D call. Germline-derived CDR1 and CDR2 are SNHLY and FYNNEI. The CDR3 has 15 amino acids. Trimming removed 6 bases from V and 3 bases from J, with 14 bases in between. The CDR3 DNA sequence: TGTGCCAGCAGGTTGAACTCGGACCCTAATGAAAAACTGTTTTTT. Protein sequence: CASRLNSDPNEKLFF.

Ten or more counts support this clonotype. CDR3 bases: TGTGCCAGCAAAGGGGGCGACCAGCCCCAGCATTTT. It is translated as CASKGGDQPQHF. This chain uses TRBV2 with TRBJ1-5, with 7 bases that match TRBD1. The CDR3 contains 12 residues. The germline gives CDR1 SNHLY, CDR2 FYNNEI. Trimming cost V 7 bases and J 7 bases; bases outside gene matches: 4.

The chain links TRBV6-2 or TRBV6-3 to TRBJ2-1; D is uncertain. The CDR3 is made up of 15 amino acids. The V gene's germline CDR1 is MNHEY and CDR2 SVGEGT. The V gene lost 4 bases and the J gene lost 6 bases, with 16 bases spanning the gap. The CDR3 protein is CASSSLIDIANEQFF. In nucleotides, the CDR3 is TGTGCCAGCAGTTCCTTAATTGACATCGCCAATGAGCAGTTCTTC.

This clonotype was seen at least ten times. The rearrangement uses TRBV7-2 and TRBJ2-3; TRBD1 might be the D (6 bases). Trimming pared 5 bases from V and 1 base from J, leaving 13 bases between. The V gene's germline CDR1 is SGHTA and CDR2 FQGNSA. The CDR3 is 15 amino acids. The CDR3 sequence is CASSPLKGGTDTQYF. The CDR3 coding sequence is TGTGCCAGCAGCCCACTTAAGGGGGGCACAGATACGCAGTATTTT.

As concerns this clonotype: Given a much more abundant clone one base away, this may be a read error. The chain links TRBV7-2 to TRBJ1-2; D possibly corresponds to TRBD1 (5 bases). V was clipped by 4 bases and J by 10 bases, with 28 bases between them. The V gene's germline CDR1 is SGHTA and CDR2 FQGNSA. The CDR3 is 17 residues long. For the CDR3, the DNA is TGTGCCAGCAGCTCTAGCAGGGACGGAGGGTTCCCTAATAACTACACCTTC. Translating it yields CASSSSRDGGFPNNYTF.

This clonotype was observed many times. The chain has TRBV12-3 or TRBV12-4 and TRBJ2-7; D uncertain. V was shortened by 1 base and J by 8 bases, with 12 bases between the two germline ends. The CDR3 has 13 amino acids. The CDR3, as DNA: TGTGCCAGCAGTTTAGGGCAACCAGCGCAGCAGTACTTC. It specifies CASSLGQPAQQYF.

This clonotype was seen ten or more times. The chain links TRBV7-2 to TRBJ1-1, with D perhaps TRBD1 (6 bases). The CDR3 sequence is 17 residues long. Looked up from germline, CDR1 is SGHTA and CDR2 is FQGNSA. The V and J ends lost 5 bases and 2 bases respectively, with 21 bases between them. The CDR3 is CASSIEGPTGFNTEAFF. DNA for the CDR3: TGTGCCAGCAGCATCGAAGGACCTACAGGGTTCAACACTGAAGCTTTCTTT.

The chain recombines TRBV6-2 or TRBV6-3 with TRBJ2-2, with D perhaps matching TRBD1 (5 bases). Trimming pared 2 bases from V and 4 bases from J, leaving 8 bases between. The length of the CDR3 is 14 residues. Germline V gene data show CDR1 as MNHEY and CDR2 as SVGEGT. This CDR3 is CASSYQGATGELFF. The CDR3 bases are TGTGCCAGCAGTTACCAGGGCGCCACCGGGGAGCTGTTTTTT.

This clonotype was seen ten or more times. The rearrangement joins TRBV7-9 to TRBJ2-1; D perhaps matches TRBD2 (7 bases). The CDR3 extends over 15 amino acids. V was shortened by 8 bases and J by 5 bases, with 19 bases between the two germline ends. Germline lookup yields CDR1 SEHNR and CDR2 FQNEAQ (reference sequence). CDR3 sequence: CASSLVTGRDNEQFF. The CDR3 coding sequence is TGTGCCAGCTCCCTCGTAACAGGGAGGGACAATGAGCAGTTCTTC.

The gene calls are TRBV10-3 and TRBJ2-1; D not resolved. The CDR3 length is 11 residues. Trimming pared 4 bases from V and 7 bases from J, leaving 5 bases between. The germline gives CDR1 ENHRY, CDR2 SYGVKD. CDR3 coding DNA: TGTGCCATCAGTGTGGGAAATGAGCAGTTCTTC. Protein: CAISVGNEQFF.